The entry below gives a single T cell receptor beta chain sequence along with its context. This record belongs to a study of blood T cell repertoires in COVID-19. Turning to the study itself: The study drew acute and convalescent COVID-19 samples from the United States, Italy and Spain. Nucleic acid was either cDNA or gDNA, and it came from T cells, B-cell-depleted T cells, or PBMCs.

After removal of 0 bases from V and 4 bases from J, the junction contained 4 bases not matched to a gene. The V gene's germline CDR1 is MNHEY and CDR2 SVGAGI. The CDR3 is 15 residues long. In the authors' methods: Amplification from reference gene primers served as the basis for estimated nucleated cell counts. Generated by immunoSEQ multiplex PCR, the TCRdb table keeps only in-frame clones and is missing some. The V and J calls and the clone size are those of that table, but D and trimming were determined from the DNA. Of under 60,000 clones detected, about 80% appear once; the ten largest clones hold 8.8%.

This receptor was obtained from a man in his fifties or sixties with acute or convalescent COVID-19. This rearrangement joins TRBV6-5 to TRBJ1-1; TRBD1 matches 8 bases. The specimen was peripheral blood. The CDR3 DNA follows: TGTGCCAGCAGTTACTCAAGGACAGGGTCCACTGAAGCTTTCTTT. Translated, it gives CASSYSRTGSTEAFF.